The text below deals with one T cell receptor beta chain. The target of this receptor is not known. Base-call qualities are not available, and no considerably larger clone is one nucleotide away. The data belong to a study of shared clonotypes between healthy human individuals (dated by TCRdb to 2018 to 2021). Study-level background: The cohort comprised two women and a few men aged 18 to 49 years. Leukapheresis yielded between about 0.85 and 9.5 billion PBMCs per donor. For each donor, CD4 naive and CD4 memory were each run on three plates, CD8 naive on two plates, and CD8 memory on one plate. To estimate repertoire size and how much clonotype sharing occurs between individuals, the study deeply sequenced the blood TCR repertoires of five healthy adults. To increase sequencing depth and limit assay-specific biases, different laboratories used diverse techniques to prepare libraries and sequence TCR repertoires. Overall study outcomes, separate from this receptor: About 4.5% of naive CD4, 3% to 4% of naive CD8, around 2.3% of memory CD4, and about 0.4% of memory CD8 clonotypes were shared across a few donors. Compared with non-shared clonotypes, the clonotypes found in all four sorted-subset donors had higher generation probabilities. Rarefaction of sorted-subset datasets indicated incomplete sequencing despite the large sequencing depth. Naive subsets generally had larger estimated clonotype richness than memory subsets. Because the study included a small number of donors, the genetic and exposure-history diversity represented was limited. Based on pairwise subsampling, the degree of clonotype sharing among donors was expected to be affected by sequencing depth. Sampling was limited to blood, and TCR repertoires in tissue likely differ from TCR repertoires in blood.

CDR1 and CDR2, looked up from the germline V gene (reference sequence), are SEHNR and FQNEAQ. Relative to germline, V is 3 bases shorter and J is 0 bases shorter, with 15 bases between their ends. The CDR3 runs 17 residues from the cysteine to the phenylalanine. Just CDR3 DNA is preserved here, 51 bases in frame from base 1. TCR CDR3 regions were amplified from genomic DNA by multiplex PCR using the deep immunoSEQ assay. Extracted genomic DNA from each cell subset was spread evenly across all wells of several immunoSEQ 96-well plates, with each plate serving as a replicate. For sorted subsets, roughly 200 ng of genomic DNA, equivalent to 25,000 to 35,000 T cell genomes, went into each replicate PCR. Purified libraries were quantified with a Qubit 3.0 fluorometer, sized on a Bioanalyzer 2100, and re-quantified with the KAPA Library Quantification kit. Every immunoSEQ 96-well plate was sequenced on a dedicated single-read 150-cycle Illumina NextSeq 550 flow cell. For the original study's pipeline: Because the immunoSEQ output included only junctional sequences and no quality scores, the filtering could not be the same as the filtering used for full-length reads. Sequences were annotated with PyIR, a Python wrapper for IgBLAST v1.9, and V/J genes and CDR3 were assigned using IMGT germline references. Reads with weak V/J assignments (E-value above 1e-6), missing CDR3, stop codons, out-of-frame junctions, or ambiguous translated residues were removed. V3J clonotypes were defined as sequences sharing the same inferred V gene, J gene, and CDR3 amino acid sequence. To compute the percentage overlap between repertoires, the number of shared unique clonotypes was divided by the size of the smaller repertoire. Three approaches were used to assess repertoire richness: RTK rarefaction, the Chao1 estimator, and Recon v2.1 estimates of unobserved clonotypes. Generation probabilities were computed with OLGA for all TCRbeta clonotypes obtained by the gDNA method from a few donors. Drawn from immuneACCESS, this table holds only the in-frame rearrangements with V and J called that TCRdb kept. Clones are partly lost; checked studies trace under half to an unresolved V gene and leave the rest unexplained. The V and J calls and the clone size are those of that table, but D and trimming were determined from the DNA. The sample has around 2.1 million clones on record, about 93% of them singletons. The top ten constitute under 2% of the sample.

For the CD8 naive samples, CD45RO-negative cells were positively selected for CCR7, yielding a CD45RA+CCR7+ population from which TemRA cells were excluded. Donors were healthy HIV-negative adults with no recently reported acute infections or vaccinations. All donors were Caucasian adults living in Nashville, Tennessee, USA. After blood collection by leukapheresis, PBMCs were isolated using Ficoll-Histopaque density gradient centrifugation and then cryopreserved in the vapor phase of liquid nitrogen. Analytical flow cytometry was used to check the purity and quantity of each magnetically sorted T cell population. Genomic DNA was isolated from every sorted fraction and measured by UV absorbance on a Nanodrop 2000c.

Recombination linked TRBV7-9 to TRBJ1-3; no D gene call is confident. This TCR was recovered from a man aged 18 to 35 in good health. Some clones in this sample may be carry-over from other donors' samples. Sequenced material: naive CD8+ T cells from PBMCs. Taken with the paper, the label for cell subset or site translates to: CD45RA+CCR7+. The DNA is TGTGCCAGCAGCTTTAGAGGGCAACTATACTCTGGAAACACCATATATTTT. Protein translation: CASSFRGQLYSGNTIYF.